The 8 T cell receptor beta chains below come from one sample, sequenced in a study of siplizumab effects on memory and regulatory T cells. Using immunoSEQ multiplex PCR, the repertoire was profiled, and TCRdb retains in-frame clones only, with some absent. The data contain fewer than 120,000 clones, around nine tenths of them singletons. The sequencing sample was made of CD4+ T cells sorted from blood. The source of these receptors is a human donor in good health.

The chain recombines TRBV18 with TRBJ2-4; D is undetermined. The length of the CDR3 is 12 residues. Germline V gene data show CDR1 as KGHSH and CDR2 as LQKENI. V lost 6 bases and J 2 bases, leaving 5 bases between the germline ends. Here the CDR3 reads CASSQPKNIQYF. DNA for the CDR3: TGTGCCAGCTCCCAACCCAAAAACATTCAGTACTTC. Full variable domain (rest looked up from reference TRBV18 and TRBJ2-4): NAGVMQNPRHLVRRRGQEARLRCSPMKGHSHVYWYRQLPEEGLKFMVYLQKENIIDESGMPKERFSAEFPKEGPSILRIQQVVRGDSAAYFCASSQPKNIQYFGAGTRLSVL.

The chain recombines TRBV6-6 with TRBJ1-3, with D perhaps matching TRBD1 (5 bases). The CDR3 consists of 16 residues. Germline loops: CDR1 MNHNY, CDR2 SVGAGI (reference sequence). Trimming removed 0 bases from V and 0 bases from J, with 9 bases in between. In nucleotides, the CDR3 is TGTGCCAGCAGTTACTCCAGGACATCCTCTGGAAACACCATATATTTT. This gives the protein CASSYSRTSSGNTIYF.

The chain employs TRBV5-4 and TRBJ2-5; 7 nucleotides agree with TRBD2. Germline lookup yields CDR1 SGHNT and CDR2 YYREEE (reference sequence). The CDR3 is made up of 16 amino acids. With 0 bases clipped from V and 4 bases from J, the junction kept 9 bases outside the gene matches. For the CDR3, the DNA is TGTGCCAGCAGCTTGGATCGCGCGGGCGGGGGAGAGACCCAGTACTTC. Translating gives CASSLDRAGGGETQYF.

V gene TRBV7-9 combines with J gene TRBJ2-5; 11 positions match TRBD2. The CDR3 runs to 15 residues. CDR1 is SEHNR, CDR2 FQNEAQ, per germline (reference sequence). Trimming at V came to 5 bases and at J to 0 bases, leaving 2 bases not matched to a gene. The CDR3 spells CASSKGLADQETQYF. The DNA for the CDR3 is TGTGCCAGCAGCAAGGGACTAGCGGACCAAGAGACCCAGTACTTC.

Concerning this clone itself: Other DNA sequences of this sample code for an identical CDR3. The chain recombines TRBV5-1 with TRBJ2-7; D gene uncertain. V lost 0 bases and J lost 4, with 8 bases in between. CDR1 and CDR2 (germline): SGHRS, YFSETQ. The CDR3 sequence is 13 residues long. The CDR3 bases are TGCGCCAGCAGCTTGGGATCGTCGTACGAGCAGTACTTC. Translation: CASSLGSSYEQYF.

The V and J genes are TRBV27 and TRBJ2-7; 7 nucleotides match TRBD2. The CDR3 runs 14 residues. Germline lookup yields CDR1 MNHEY and CDR2 SMNVEV (reference sequence). V lost 2 bases to trimming and J lost 3 bases; unmatched junction nucleotides: 4. CDR3 in DNA: TGTGCCAGCAGTTTAAGGGCTAGCGGCTACGAGCAGTACTTC. This sequence encodes CASSLRASGYEQYF.

V is TRBV6-1 and J is TRBJ1-5; D call uncertain. The CDR3 spans 13 residues. The germline V gene encodes CDR1 MNHNS and CDR2 SASEGT. V lost 3 bases to trimming and J lost 3 bases, with 6 bases between them. CDR3 DNA: TGTGCCAGCAGTGAGAGGCCCAATCAGCCCCAGCATTTT. Its translation is CASSERPNQPQHF.

The chain is built from TRBV19 and TRBJ1-2, with D hard to call. This CDR3 spans 11 amino acids. Germline V gene sequence: CDR1 LNHDA, CDR2 SQIVND (reference sequence). V was pared by 3 bases and J by 9 bases, with 8 bases between. The CDR3 DNA reads as TGTGCCAGTAGTATCGGGCAAAGCTACACCTTC. Amino acid sequence: CASSIGQSYTF.